Below, 18 T cell receptor beta chains from the same sample are listed, as sequenced in a study of blood T cell repertoires in COVID-19. TCRdb's table, derived via immunoSEQ multiplex PCR, lists solely in-frame clones and lacks some. The table lists approximately 92,000 clones, 70% to 90% of them singletons. Sequencing was performed on peripheral blood. Every receptor here comes from a woman aged 60-75 years in a cohort sampled during active or convalescent COVID-19.

The rearrangement uses TRBV5-1 and TRBJ2-7, with D perhaps matching TRBD1 (9 bases). This CDR3 is built from 14 residues. The germline V and J ends were trimmed by 4 bases and 6 bases, with 17 bases remaining between them. Germline CDR1 reads SGHRS; CDR2 reads YFSETQ. CDR3 sequence reads: CASSMGQGLGEQYF. The CDR3 DNA sequence: TGCGCCAGCAGCATGGGACAGGGACTAGGCGAGCAGTACTTC.

The chain couples TRBV19 to TRBJ2-1; 9 bases fit TRBD1. Germline assignment: CDR1 LNHDA and CDR2 SQIVND (reference sequence). CDR3 size: 15 residues. Unmatched junction bases numbered 4, after V lost 4 bases and J lost 3 bases. As DNA, the CDR3 is TGTGCCAGTAGTACGATGGGACAGGGCTACAATGAGCAGTTCTTC. This translates into CASSTMGQGYNEQFF.

The rearrangement joins TRBV19 to TRBJ1-6, with TRBD1 as a possible D gene (6 bases). The CDR3 runs 13 residues. Trimming stripped 9 bases from V and 3 bases from J, with 9 bases between. CDR1 and CDR2 (germline): LNHDA, SQIVND (reference sequence). The CDR3 sequence is CASRDIYNSPLHF. The CDR3 coding sequence is TGTGCCAGCAGGGACATCTATAATTCACCCCTCCACTTT.

V and J are TRBV5-6 and TRBJ2-5; D gene unclear. The germline gives CDR1 SGHDT, CDR2 YYEEEE. Trimming took off 1 base at V and 0 bases at J, with 4 bases between the two ends. The CDR3 is 13 amino acids. CDR3 DNA sequence: TGTGCCAGCAGCTTGATTAACCAAGAGACCCAGTACTTC. It codes for CASSLINQETQYF.

The V and J genes are TRBV2 and TRBJ2-5; 10 bases are a match to TRBD2. From germline, CDR1 is SNHLY and CDR2 FYNNEI. V gave up 0 bases and J gave up 4 bases; unmatched junction bases: 2. The CDR3 covers 15 residues. As DNA, the CDR3 is TGTGCCAGCAGTGAAGCCCTAGCGGGAGCAGAGACCCAGTACTTC. As protein: CASSEALAGAETQYF.

The J gene is TRBJ1-2, the V gene TRBV20-1, with D unclear. This CDR3 has 10 amino acids. Trimming shortened V by 6 bases and J by 6 bases, and 8 bases separated the two germline ends. Germline lookup yields CDR1 DFQATT and CDR2 SNEGSKA (reference sequence). CDR3 nucleotides: TGCAGTGCCGGGATGGATGGCTACACCTTC. Translation gives CSAGMDGYTF.

The V call is TRBV5-1, the J call TRBJ2-7, with 10 bases that match TRBD1. This CDR3 is 14 amino acids long. The germline gives CDR1 SGHRS, CDR2 YFSETQ. V shed 4 bases and J 5 bases; nucleotides not matched to a gene: 6. CDR3 in amino acids: CASSARDRGNEQYF. The CDR3 bases are TGCGCCAGCAGCGCCCGGGACAGGGGCAACGAGCAGTACTTC.

V is TRBV27 and J is TRBJ1-6; the D gene is possibly TRBD1 (6 bases). Germline V lookup: CDR1 MNHEY, CDR2 SMNVEV (reference sequence). The V end was cut by 4 bases, the J end by 6 bases, with 10 bases between. CDR3 length: 14 residues. In nucleotides, the CDR3 is TGTGCCAGCAGTTCCGGACAGATTAATTCACCCCTCCACTTT. It is translated as CASSSGQINSPLHF.

This chain connects TRBV3-1 (or the pseudogene TRBV3-2) to TRBJ2-1, with 9 positions matching TRBD2. After removal of 4 bases from V and 7 bases from J, the junction contained 14 bases not matched to a gene. The CDR3 runs to 17 residues. Germline-derived CDR1 and CDR2 are LGHDT and YNNKEL (reference sequence). The CDR3, as DNA: TGTGCCAGCAGCCCGCGGGAGGGTTGGGCAAGCACGAATGAGCAGTTCTTC. Translated: CASSPREGWASTNEQFF.

The chain employs TRBV7-3 and TRBJ2-7; 8 nucleotides agree with TRBD2. The CDR3 contains 15 residues. V lost 5 bases, J lost 2 bases, and 8 bases stayed unmatched. Germline values: CDR1 SGHTA, CDR2 FQGTGA. DNA for the CDR3: TGTGCCAGCAGCCCAACTAGCGGAGGCGCCTACGAGCAGTACTTC. It translates to CASSPTSGGAYEQYF.

The chain employs TRBV29-1 and TRBJ2-2; no definite D call. CDR3 size: 13 residues. Germline CDR1 is SQVTM and CDR2 is ANQGSEA. Between the trimmed V and J ends, which lost 7 bases and 4 bases, there was a span of 13 bases. CDR3 DNA sequence: TGCAGCGGTACTATGTCGGCCACCGGGGAGCTGTTTTTT. This codes for CSGTMSATGELFF.

The DNA for the CDR3 is TGTGCCAGCAGCCCTAGCACAGATACGCAGTATTTT. This codes for CASSPSTDTQYF. The J gene is TRBJ2-3, the V gene TRBV12-3 or TRBV12-4; D remains unclear. Trimming pared 6 bases from V and 0 bases from J, leaving 4 bases between. The CDR3 is made up of 12 amino acids.

This chain connects TRBV5-4 to TRBJ2-3, with 8 bases lining up with TRBD2. The V gene end was trimmed by 3 bases and the J gene end by 5 bases; junction bases not matched to a gene: 8. Germline assignment: CDR1 SGHNT and CDR2 YYREEE (reference sequence). The CDR3 loop spans 15 amino acids. In DNA, the CDR3 is TGTGCCAGCAGCTCAGTAGGACTAGCCCAAGATACGCAGTATTTT. It specifies CASSSVGLAQDTQYF.

This clone was counted a single time. V is TRBV5-6 and J is TRBJ1-5; perhaps TRBD1 as D (5 bases). Germline V gives CDR1 SGHDT, CDR2 YYEEEE. V lost 0 bases and J 2 bases, leaving 12 bases between the germline ends. The CDR3 has 16 residues. The CDR3 coding sequence is TGTGCCAGCAGCTTGGGGTACAGGAGGGGCAATCAGCCCCAGCATTTT. As protein: CASSLGYRRGNQPQHF.

This chain joins TRBV27 and TRBJ1-6, with TRBD1 identical over 7 bases. The V segment lost 5 bases and the J segment 5 bases; nucleotides outside the gene matches: 6. Germline V lookup: CDR1 MNHEY, CDR2 SMNVEV (reference sequence). The CDR3 extends over 15 amino acids. The DNA for the CDR3 is TGTGCCAGCAGTATGGGACAGCTGAATAATTCACCCCTCCACTTT. This translates into CASSMGQLNNSPLHF.

The rearrangement joins TRBV18 to TRBJ1-6; D unclear. CDR1 is KGHSH and CDR2 is LQKENI in the germline V gene. V was clipped by 3 bases and J by 7 bases, with 7 bases between them. The CDR3 is 13 amino acids. CDR3: CASSPIENSPLHF. The DNA for the CDR3 is TGTGCCAGCTCACCGATAGAGAATTCACCCCTCCACTTT.

This clone was picked up one time. The rearrangement joins TRBV5-6 to TRBJ2-7, with TRBD2 as a possible D gene (5 bases). The germline gives CDR1 SGHDT, CDR2 YYEEEE. The CDR3 covers 15 residues. V was trimmed by 4 bases and J by 0 bases, leaving 14 bases between them. The CDR3 DNA follows: TGTGCCAGCAGCGCAAGGAGGTGGCCCTCCTACGAGCAGTACTTC. Translating gives CASSARRWPSYEQYF.

The V call is TRBV3-1 (or the pseudogene TRBV3-2), the J call TRBJ2-2, with 7 bases aligning to TRBD2. Germline V gene data show CDR1 as LGHDT and CDR2 as YNNKEL (reference sequence). The CDR3 runs to 13 residues. Trimming cost V 1 base and J 7 bases; bases outside gene matches: 0. This chain's CDR3 is CASSQGGGGELFF. The CDR3 DNA sequence: TGTGCCAGCAGCCAAGGGGGGGGCGGGGAGCTGTTTTTT.